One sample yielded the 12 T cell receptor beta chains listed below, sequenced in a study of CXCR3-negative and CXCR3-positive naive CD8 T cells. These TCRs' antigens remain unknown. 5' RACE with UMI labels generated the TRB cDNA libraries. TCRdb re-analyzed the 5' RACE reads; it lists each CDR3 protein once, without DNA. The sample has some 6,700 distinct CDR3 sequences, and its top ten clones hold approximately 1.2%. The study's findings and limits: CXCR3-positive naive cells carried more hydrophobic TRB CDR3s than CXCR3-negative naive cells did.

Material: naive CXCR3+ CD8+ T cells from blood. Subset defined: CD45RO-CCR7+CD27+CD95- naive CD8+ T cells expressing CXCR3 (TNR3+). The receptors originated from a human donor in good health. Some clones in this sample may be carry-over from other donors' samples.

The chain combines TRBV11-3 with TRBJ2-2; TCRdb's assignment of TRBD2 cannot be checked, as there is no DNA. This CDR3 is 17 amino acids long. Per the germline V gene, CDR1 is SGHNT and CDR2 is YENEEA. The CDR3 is CASSLGTSGSRTGELFF. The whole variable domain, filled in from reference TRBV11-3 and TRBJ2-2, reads EAGVVQSPRYKIIEKKQPVAFWCNPISGHNTLYWYLQNLGQGPELLIRYENEEAVDDSQLPKDRFSAERLKGVDSTLKIQPAELGDSAVYLCASSLGTSGSRTGELFFGEGSRLTVL.

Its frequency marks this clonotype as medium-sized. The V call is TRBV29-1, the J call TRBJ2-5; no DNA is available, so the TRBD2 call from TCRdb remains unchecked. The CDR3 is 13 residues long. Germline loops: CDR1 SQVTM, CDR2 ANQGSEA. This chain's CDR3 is CSTPAGGQETQYF.

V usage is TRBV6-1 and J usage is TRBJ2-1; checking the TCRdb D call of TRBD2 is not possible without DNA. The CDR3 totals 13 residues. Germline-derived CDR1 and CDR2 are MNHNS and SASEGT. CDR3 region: CASTGIRYNEQFF.

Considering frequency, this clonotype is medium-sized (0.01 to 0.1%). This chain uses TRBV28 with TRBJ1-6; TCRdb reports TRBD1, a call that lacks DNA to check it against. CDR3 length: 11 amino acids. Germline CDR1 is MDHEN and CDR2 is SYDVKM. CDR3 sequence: CASSPGSPLHF.

The CDR3 sequence is CATTRDRGLSGANVLTF. The rearrangement uses TRBV15 and TRBJ2-6; TCRdb names TRBD1, which stays unverified in the absence of DNA. The germline gives CDR1 LNHNV, CDR2 YYDKDF (reference sequence). This CDR3 region has 17 residues.

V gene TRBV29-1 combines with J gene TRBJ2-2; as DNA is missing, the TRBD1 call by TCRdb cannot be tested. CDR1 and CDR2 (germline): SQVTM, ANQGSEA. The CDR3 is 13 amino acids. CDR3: CSAWGMSTGELFF.

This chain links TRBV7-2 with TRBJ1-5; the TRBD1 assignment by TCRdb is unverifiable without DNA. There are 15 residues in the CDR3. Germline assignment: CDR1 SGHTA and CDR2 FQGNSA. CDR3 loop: CASSLWGAGNQPQHF.

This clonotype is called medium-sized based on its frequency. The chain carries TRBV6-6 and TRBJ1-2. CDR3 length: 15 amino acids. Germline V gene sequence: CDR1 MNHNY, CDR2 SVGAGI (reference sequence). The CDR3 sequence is CASSYSPKANYGYTF.

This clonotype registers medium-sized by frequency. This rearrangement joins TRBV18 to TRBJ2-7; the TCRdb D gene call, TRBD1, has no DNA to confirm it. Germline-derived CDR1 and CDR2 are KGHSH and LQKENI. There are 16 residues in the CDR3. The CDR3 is CASSGDLSGGGYEQYF.

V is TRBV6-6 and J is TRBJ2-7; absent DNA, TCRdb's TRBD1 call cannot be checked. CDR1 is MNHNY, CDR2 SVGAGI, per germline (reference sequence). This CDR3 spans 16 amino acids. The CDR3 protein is CASSYVPGQGADGGYF.

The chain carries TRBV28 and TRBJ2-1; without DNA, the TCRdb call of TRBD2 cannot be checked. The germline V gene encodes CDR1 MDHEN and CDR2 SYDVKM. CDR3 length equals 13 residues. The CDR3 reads CASLPPTGYEQFF.

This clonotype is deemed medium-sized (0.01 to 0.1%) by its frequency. The CDR3 region is CASSLGQNQPQHF. The chain has TRBV5-1 and TRBJ1-5; TCRdb proposes TRBD1, but this gene call is untestable without DNA. In germline, CDR1 is SGHRS, CDR2 YFSETQ. The length of the CDR3 is 13 residues. Variable domain in full (rest from reference TRBV5-1 and TRBJ1-5): KAGVTQTPRYLIKTRGQQVTLSCSPISGHRSVSWYQQTPGQGLQFLFEYFSETQRNKGNFPGRFSGRQFSNSRSEMNVSTLELGDSALYLCASSLGQNQPQHFGDGTRLSIL.